The 23 T cell receptor beta chains below come from one sample, sequenced in a study of cytomegalovirus exposure and HLA in healthy donors. 60 Vbeta and 13 Jbeta primers were used in PCR. Sequenced by immunoSEQ multiplex PCR; TCRdb stores in-frame clones only, minus some. Of 95,000 to 150,000 clones in the sample, 50% to 65% were seen once. Specimen: PBMCs. The receptors were gathered from a man in his forties or fifties in good health and CMV-seropositive.

This clone appeared a single time. The chain joins TRBV29-1 to TRBJ2-1; 10 nucleotides align to TRBD2. CDR1 is SQVTM, CDR2 ANQGSEA, per germline. J lost 10 bases, V lost 4 bases, and 13 bases had no gene match. The CDR3 loop spans 15 amino acids. The CDR3 nucleotides read TGCAGCGTTGGGGCATTAGCGGGGGGTTTGGGGGAGCAGTTCTTC. It is translated as CSVGALAGGLGEQFF.

This clone was seen a few times. This chain links TRBV10-3 with TRBJ2-7, with a tentative D call TRBD2 (5 bases). Between the trimmed V and J ends, which lost 4 bases and 0 bases, there was a span of 13 bases. Germline values: CDR1 ENHRY, CDR2 SYGVKD. This CDR3 is built from 15 residues. The CDR3 protein is CAISGGLIRSYEQYF. The CDR3 DNA reads TGTGCCATCAGTGGAGGGCTCATACGCTCCTACGAGCAGTACTTC.

The chain has TRBV11-1 and TRBJ1-1; 7 bases line up with TRBD1. The CDR3 is made up of 15 amino acids. With V trimmed by 5 bases and J by 2 bases, 8 bases remained unmatched. CDR1 and CDR2 from the germline V gene are SGHAT and FQDESV (reference sequence). The CDR3 loop is CASSPKTGKNTEAFF. The CDR3 nucleotides are TGTGCCAGCAGCCCGAAGACAGGGAAAAACACTGAAGCTTTCTTT.

This clone has just a few counts. The gene calls are TRBV5-6 and TRBJ1-4; maybe TRBD1 (5 bases). The germline V gene encodes CDR1 SGHDT and CDR2 YYEEEE. The CDR3 is 12 amino acids. The ends were cut back, 1 base at V and 11 bases at J, with 9 bases in the middle. The chain's CDR3 is CASSLKDTKLFF. The DNA for the CDR3 is TGTGCCAGCAGCTTGAAGGACACTAAACTGTTTTTT.

The genes are TRBV28 and TRBJ2-4, with D maybe TRBD1 (5 bases). Trimming stripped 2 bases from V and 11 bases from J, with 10 bases between. Germline V gene lookup returns CDR1 MDHEN and CDR2 SYDVKM. The CDR3 has 12 residues. This chain's CDR3 is CASSLVGRVQYF. The CDR3 nucleotides read TGTGCCAGCAGTTTAGTGGGGCGAGTTCAGTACTTC.

The rearrangement links TRBV9 to TRBJ2-2; 8 bases line up with TRBD2. V lost 3 bases, J lost 7 bases, and 14 bases stayed unmatched. The CDR3 consists of 17 residues. CDR1 and CDR2 from the germline V gene are SGDLS and YYNGEE. The CDR3 bases are TGTGCCAGCAGCGGGGGGCAGCGGGAGCCGACGCACGGGGAGCTGTTTTTT. This codes for CASSGGQREPTHGELFF.

This chain links TRBV10-3 with TRBJ2-5, with D possibly TRBD1 on 5 matching bases. CDR1 ENHRY and CDR2 SYGVKD come from the germline V gene. V lost 2 bases and J 1 base, leaving 14 bases between the germline ends. The CDR3 has 16 residues. CDR3 loop: CAISEGATGFQETQYF. The DNA for the CDR3 is TGTGCCATCAGTGAGGGGGCGACGGGCTTCCAAGAGACCCAGTACTTC.

The rearrangement uses TRBV10-3 and TRBJ2-7, with 11 bases matching TRBD1. This CDR3 comprises 14 residues. J was trimmed by 2 bases and V by 5 bases; bases with no gene match: 2. Germline V gene data show CDR1 as ENHRY and CDR2 as SYGVKD. The CDR3 region is CAISPGQGAYEQYF. The CDR3 DNA follows: TGTGCCATCAGTCCGGGACAGGGGGCCTACGAGCAGTACTTC.

The chain recombines TRBV27 with TRBJ2-3, with 7 bases matching TRBD2. CDR3 size: 14 residues. Germline V CDR1 and CDR2: MNHEY, SMNVEV (reference sequence). V trimming: 2 bases; J trimming: 1 base; junction bases outside the gene matches: 0. The CDR3 protein is CASSLAGGTDTQYF. In DNA form, the CDR3 reads TGTGCCAGCAGTTTAGCGGGGGGCACAGATACGCAGTATTTT.

The chain has TRBV6-5 and TRBJ1-2; 8 nucleotides match TRBD1. The V gene's germline CDR1 is MNHEY and CDR2 SVGAGI. Trimming took 6 bases from V and 8 from J; bases not matched to a gene: 11. This CDR3 is built from 14 residues. CDR3 in amino acids: CASRTDQGAGGYTF. The CDR3 DNA sequence: TGTGCCAGCAGAACCGACCAGGGGGCGGGGGGCTACACCTTC.

The J gene is TRBJ2-3, the V gene TRBV4-2; TRBD2 aligns across 8 bases. V lost 0 bases to trimming and J lost 2 bases; unmatched junction nucleotides: 4. This CDR3 has 16 amino acids. Germline CDR1 LGHNA, CDR2 YNFKEQ. CDR3 sequence: CASSQEGTRNTDTQYF. CDR3 nucleotides: TGTGCCAGCAGCCAAGAAGGGACTAGAAACACAGATACGCAGTATTTT.

The chain is built from TRBV5-8 and TRBJ1-5, with a tentative D call TRBD1 (5 bases). The germline V and J ends were trimmed by 1 base and 3 bases, with 17 bases remaining between them. The CDR3 is 17 residues long. Germline lookup yields CDR1 SGHTS and CDR2 YDEGEE. The CDR3 reads CASSLYIRARANQPQHF. The CDR3 nucleotides are TGTGCCAGCAGCTTGTATATCAGGGCAAGGGCCAATCAGCCCCAGCATTTT.

This clone was observed a handful of times. J is TRBJ2-3 and V is TRBV5-4, with 8 bases lining up with TRBD2. V shed 4 bases and J 0 bases; nucleotides not matched to a gene: 1. Germline V CDR1 and CDR2: SGHNT, YYREEE (reference sequence). The CDR3 extends over 14 amino acids. The CDR3 DNA reads TGTGCCAGCAGCCCGGGGGGGAGCACAGATACGCAGTATTTT. Translated, it gives CASSPGGSTDTQYF.

This chain links TRBV7-9 with TRBJ2-7, with TRBD1 identical over 11 bases. Looked up from germline, CDR1 is SEHNR and CDR2 is FQNEAQ (reference sequence). V shed 4 bases and J 6 bases; nucleotides not matched to a gene: 8. The CDR3 is 15 residues long. This CDR3 is CASSYGQGAQAEQYF. In DNA form, the CDR3 reads TGTGCCAGCAGCTACGGACAGGGGGCACAGGCCGAGCAGTACTTC.

In this sample, this clone turned up a few times. V usage is TRBV30 and J usage is TRBJ1-2; the match to TRBD1 covers 8 bases. The germline gives CDR1 GTSNPN, CDR2 SVGIG (reference sequence). The CDR3 runs 14 residues. With V trimmed by 5 bases and J by 4 bases, 9 bases remained unmatched. CDR3 amino acids: CAWARQGHLYGYTF. The CDR3 coding sequence is TGTGCCTGGGCCAGACAGGGGCACCTCTATGGCTACACCTTC.

This chain connects TRBV11-3 to TRBJ2-7, with 8 bases that match TRBD1. V lost 5 bases and J lost 7; bases outside the gene matches: 10. CDR3 length: 14 amino acids. Per germline, CDR1 SGHNT and CDR2 YENEEA. CDR3 sequence reads: CASSPGQGVREQYF. DNA of the CDR3: TGTGCCAGCAGCCCCGGACAGGGTGTGCGGGAGCAGTACTTC.

The gene calls are TRBV2 and TRBJ2-3, with D maybe TRBD2 (6 bases). CDR1 is SNHLY, CDR2 FYNNEI, per germline. Trimming removed 7 bases at V and 3 bases at J, with 11 bases between. The CDR3 runs 13 residues. CDR3 coding DNA: TGTGCCAGCAACGGGGGAGTGACAGATACGCAGTATTTT. Protein product: CASNGGVTDTQYF.

The rearrangement joins TRBV7-2 to TRBJ2-2, with 8 bases fitting TRBD1. The ends lost 5 bases at V and 2 bases at J; junction bases unmatched: 7. This CDR3 has 16 residues. Germline V gene sequence: CDR1 SGHTA, CDR2 FQGNSA. The CDR3 loop reads CASSPRQGSNTGELFF. The CDR3, as DNA: TGTGCCAGCAGCCCCAGACAGGGGTCCAACACCGGGGAGCTGTTTTTT.

The V gene is TRBV5-6, the J gene TRBJ2-5; no firm D call. CDR1 and CDR2 from the germline V gene are SGHDT and YYEEEE. This CDR3 has 14 amino acids. V was trimmed by 4 bases and J by 1 base, leaving 11 bases between them. The CDR3 region has the DNA TGTGCCAGCAGCCGGTTCTCTGTCCAAGAGACCCAGTACTTC. It is translated as CASSRFSVQETQYF.

V is TRBV5-1 and J is TRBJ1-4; D is possibly TRBD1 (6 bases). CDR1 is SGHRS, CDR2 YFSETQ, per germline. The CDR3 runs 15 residues. V was cut by 2 bases and J by 8 bases, with 16 bases left in between. The CDR3 sequence: CASSFSPQGREKLFF. The DNA for the CDR3 is TGCGCCAGCAGCTTTAGTCCACAGGGAAGAGAAAAACTGTTTTTT.

The chain's CDR3 is CASSEWASGGPSSYNEQFF. CDR3 coding DNA: TGTGCCAGCAGTGAATGGGCTAGCGGGGGGCCCAGCTCCTACAATGAGCAGTTCTTC. The genes are TRBV2 and TRBJ2-1; 11 bases match TRBD2. CDR1 and CDR2 from the germline V gene are SNHLY and FYNNEI. The CDR3 consists of 19 residues. V gave up 2 bases and J gave up 0 bases; unmatched junction bases: 9.

The chain carries TRBV7-9 and TRBJ1-1; no definite D call. V lost 4 bases and J lost 5, with 11 bases in between. The CDR3 length is 13 residues. CDR1 is SEHNR and CDR2 is FQNEAQ in the germline V gene (reference sequence). CDR3 coding DNA: TGTGCCAGCAGCTCCCTAACCGGGACTGAAGCTTTCTTT. Amino acids: CASSSLTGTEAFF.

The chain joins TRBV5-1 to TRBJ1-1; TRBD1 matches 8 bases. Germline V CDR1 and CDR2: SGHRS, YFSETQ. The CDR3 covers 14 residues. Unmatched junction bases numbered 9, after V lost 4 bases and J lost 7 bases. CDR3 coding DNA: TGCGCCAGCAGCGGAGACAGGGGATTGGGTGAAGCTTTCTTT. Translated: CASSGDRGLGEAFF.